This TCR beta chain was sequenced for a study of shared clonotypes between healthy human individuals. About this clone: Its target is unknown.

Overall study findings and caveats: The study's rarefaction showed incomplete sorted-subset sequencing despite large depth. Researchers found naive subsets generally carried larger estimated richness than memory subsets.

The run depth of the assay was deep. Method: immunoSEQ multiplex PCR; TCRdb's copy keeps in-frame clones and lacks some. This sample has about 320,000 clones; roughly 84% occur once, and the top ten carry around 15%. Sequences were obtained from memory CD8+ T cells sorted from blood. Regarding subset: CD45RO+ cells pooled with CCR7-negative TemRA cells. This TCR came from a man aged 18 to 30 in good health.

CDR3 bases: TGTGCCTGGAGTGAAATAGGATATAGCAATCAGCCCCAGCATTTT. Translated: CAWSEIGYSNQPQHF. The gene calls are TRBV30 and TRBJ1-5, with D unclear. V gave up 1 base and J gave up 0 bases, with 10 bases separating them. The CDR3 extends over 15 amino acids. From germline, CDR1 is GTSNPN and CDR2 SVGIG (reference sequence).